The next 15 T cell receptor delta chains were all read from a single sample in a study of gamma-delta chains in newborns, infants, children (dated by TCRdb to between 2019 and 2020). This sample was sequenced with an Illumina MiSeq. TCRdb reanalyzed the public reads with the CATT caller, and identical DNA sequences were merged afterwards. The sample profile shows fewer than 5,000 delta-chain clones; around 15% of them were found once. The ten top clones hold 6.5% to 10% of the sample. Sequencing used blood. These TCRs come from a child who was a newborn, infant or young child, either healthy, febrile or measles-vaccinated (not recorded which).

This clone is classed as medium-sized (0.01 to 0.1%). This CDR3 is also generated by other DNA sequences in the sample. This chain uses TRDV1 with TRDJ1; D unclear. The CDR3 runs 13 residues. Germline CDR1 reads TSWWSYY; CDR2 reads QGS. Trimming cost V 4 bases and J 10 bases, with 16 bases left between them. The CDR3 reads CALGAASPRVLIF. For the CDR3, the DNA is TGTGCTCTTGGGGCGGCCTCCCCTAGGGTACTCATCTTT.

This clone is categorized as medium-sized (0.01 to 0.1%). The sample carries other DNA sequences with the same CDR3. The chain combines TRDV1 with TRDJ1; D unclear. The CDR3 loop spans 18 amino acids. In germline, CDR1 is TSWWSYY, CDR2 QGS. V was cut by 0 bases and J by 9 bases, with 26 bases left in between. CDR3 region: CALGELGFPYLLARELIF. The CDR3 nucleotides are TGTGCTCTTGGGGAACTCGGCTTTCCATATCTTCTGGCTCGAGAACTCATCTTT.

In this sample, this clone turned up a few times. This could be a read error, since a much larger clone is one nucleotide away. The gene calls are TRDV1 and TRDJ1, with 11 bases fitting TRDD3. Germline matching of the DNA provided the J gene here, since TCRdb leaves it blank. V dropped 4 bases and J dropped 1; count of bases not matched to a gene: 32. The CDR3 extends over 25 amino acids. CDR1 is TSWWSYY, CDR2 QGS, per germline. CDR3 sequence: CALGATAAAFPERAGGYMITDKLIF. The CDR3, as DNA: TGTGCTCTTGGGGCCACGGCGGCCGCTTTCCCCGAAAGAGCTGGGGGATACATGATCACCGATAAACTCATCTTT.

Remarks on this clone: TCRdb attributes to this sequence the protein of a much larger clone, which differs from the DNA translation at residue 5; a read error is likely, and the protein displayed is translated from the DNA. The sample carries other DNA sequences with the same CDR3. V usage is TRDV2 and J usage is TRDJ2; TRDD3 matches at 7 bases. Germline values: CDR1 GEAIGNYY, CDR2 EKD. The ends lost 2 bases at V and 0 bases at J; junction bases unmatched: 8. The CDR3 length is 17 residues. The DNA of the CDR3 is TGTGCCTGTGACATTCTGGGGGCCTCTACTTTGACAGCACAACTCTTCTTT. Translation: CACDILGASTLTAQLFF.

This clone was seen a few times. A much bigger clone sits one base away, suggesting this may be a read error. The genes are TRDV2 and TRDJ3; 8 bases are shared with TRDD3. The germline CDR1 and CDR2 sequences are GEAIGNYY and EKD. Losses at the gene ends were 3 bases for V and 3 bases for J; bases not matched to a gene: 12. The CDR3 loop spans 19 amino acids. The CDR3 is CACDSVLGGTNWDTRQMFF. CDR3 sequence (DNA): TGTGCCTGTGACTCCGTACTGGGGGGTACGAACTGGGACACCCGACAGATGTTTTTC.

This clone has only a few counts. Possible read error: a much larger clone is one base away. This rearrangement joins TRDV2 to TRDJ1; maybe TRDD3 (6 bases). Here the J gene came from matching the DNA to germline, since TCRdb omits it. Trimming shortened V by 3 bases and J by 0 bases, and 19 bases separated the two germline ends. This CDR3 has 17 residues. Per germline, CDR1 GEAIGNYY and CDR2 EKD. The CDR3 sequence: CACDPGSPGGNTDKLIF. CDR3 coding DNA: TGTGCCTGTGACCCAGGTAGCCCGGGGGGGAACACCGATAAACTCATCTTT.

The sample holds a few counts of this clone. The V gene is TRDV2, the J gene TRDJ1, with TRDD3 identical over 9 bases. The CDR3 runs 17 residues. The J segment lost 0 bases and the V segment lost 3 bases, leaving 10 bases of the junction unmatched. Germline V gene data show CDR1 as GEAIGNYY and CDR2 as EKD. The CDR3 nucleotides read TGTGCCTGTGACTCCTTACTGGGGGACACATACACCGATAAACTCATCTTT. This encodes CACDSLLGDTYTDKLIF.

This clone showed up just a few times. For this DNA, TCRdb reports the protein of a much larger clone, which diverges at residue 15, most likely from a read error; the protein presented here is translated directly from the DNA. V gene TRDV2 combines with J gene TRDJ3; the match to TRDD3 covers 12 bases. Germline matching of the DNA provided the J gene here, since TCRdb leaves it blank. The germline gives CDR1 GEAIGNYY, CDR2 EKD. The CDR3 runs to 18 residues. The CDR3 nucleotides read TGTGCCTGTGACACCCTGGGGGATACGTCCTGGGACACCCGAAAGATGTTTTTC. Its protein product is CACDTLGDTSWDTRKMFF.

By proportion, this clone is large (0.1 to 1%). The chain has TRDV1 and TRDJ1; 8 nucleotides line up with TRDD3. Trimming took 2 bases from V and 4 from J; bases not matched to a gene: 15. This CDR3 comprises 18 residues. Looked up from germline, CDR1 is TSWWSYY and CDR2 is QGS. CDR3 in amino acids: CALGEAFRGYKGVDKLIF. CDR3 sequence (DNA): TGTGCTCTTGGGGAAGCTTTCCGGGGATACAAGGGGGTCGATAAACTCATCTTT.

Concerning this clone: Translating this DNA gives a protein that differs at residue 6 from the TCRdb one, which belongs to a much larger clone; a read error is likely, and the protein shown is this translation. The gene calls are TRDV2 and TRDJ3, with TRDD3 matching over 8 bases. Unmatched junction bases numbered 4, after V lost 1 base and J lost 0 bases. The CDR3 has 18 amino acids. Germline loops: CDR1 GEAIGNYY, CDR2 EKD. This CDR3 reads CACDTRGYSSWDTRQMFF. As DNA, the CDR3 is TGTGCCTGTGACACTAGGGGATACAGCTCCTGGGACACCCGACAGATGTTTTTC.

As regards this clone: TCRdb shows a much larger clone's protein in place of this DNA's translation, and the two differ at residue 9, likely through a read error; the protein shown is translated from the DNA. The chain has TRDV2 and TRDJ1; the match to TRDD3 covers 7 bases. Germline loops: CDR1 GEAIGNYY, CDR2 EKD. V shed 5 bases and J 1 base; nucleotides not matched to a gene: 9. The CDR3 length is 15 residues. The CDR3 DNA is TGTGCCTGTGGGGCCCTGGGGGTGTCCACCGATAAACTCATCTTT. This codes for CACGALGVSTDKLIF.

Worth noting for this clone: Other nucleotide sequences from this sample produce the same CDR3. No V gene was called here, but the J gene is TRDJ1; TRDD3 reflects the table's D call only, with no check against the DNA. This CDR3 comprises 24 residues. Here the CDR3 reads CALGVPWEVRLPQARGIQADKLIF. Here the CDR3 DNA reads TGTGCTCTTGGGGTGCCTTGGGAGGTTCGCCTTCCTCAGGCCCGAGGGATCCAGGCCGATAAACTCATCTTT.

The chain recombines TRDV2 with TRDJ1, with TRDD3 matching over 10 bases. Here the J gene came from matching the DNA to germline, since TCRdb omits it. With V trimmed by 0 bases and J by 1 base, 7 bases remained unmatched. Germline loops: CDR1 GEAIGNYY, CDR2 EKD. The CDR3 runs to 17 residues. For the CDR3, the DNA is TGTGCCTGTGACACCTTGATGGGGGATACTTTCACCGATAAACTCATCTTT. Translation gives CACDTLMGDTFTDKLIF.

A word on this clone: TCRdb's protein, taken from a much larger clone, differs from this DNA's translation at residue 14, likely owing to a read error; the protein displayed comes from the DNA. The chain combines TRDV2 with TRDJ3; D is perhaps TRDD3 (6 bases). CDR1 and CDR2 (germline): GEAIGNYY, EKD. The CDR3 consists of 19 residues. CDR3 in amino acids: CACDTVDGDAEWDARQMFF. For the CDR3, the DNA is TGTGCCTGTGACACGGTGGATGGGGATGCCGAATGGGACGCCCGACAGATGTTTTTC.

By share of the sample, this clone is large (0.1 to 1%). The identical CDR3 is also encoded by other nucleotide sequences in the sample. This chain uses TRDV2 with TRDJ1, with TRDD3 matching 7 bases. The CDR3 extends over 14 amino acids. The germline V gene encodes CDR1 GEAIGNYY and CDR2 EKD. Trimming at V came to 5 bases and at J to 0 bases, leaving 5 bases not matched to a gene. The CDR3 DNA reads TGTGCCTGTGTCGCACTGGGGCACACCGATAAACTCATCTTT. Its translation is CACVALGHTDKLIF.